These 31 T cell receptor beta chains share one sample of origin, sequenced in a study of beta chain features in type 1 diabetes. The sequenced template was cDNA made from the entire isolated RNA. Some clones are missing from TCRdb's copy, which holds only in-frame ones; the method was immunoSEQ multiplex PCR. Of some 150,000 clones in the sample, more than 9.5% were seen once. Material: central memory CD4+ T cells from blood. These receptors originate from a young man in good health.

The chain links TRBV27 to TRBJ1-2; 9 bases fit TRBD1. Germline CDR1 is MNHEY and CDR2 is SMNVEV (reference sequence). The CDR3 runs 19 residues. V lost 6 bases to trimming and J lost 4 bases; unmatched junction nucleotides: 21. This CDR3 is CASSHPLGDRVPDLYGYTF. The DNA of the CDR3 is TGTGCCAGCAGCCACCCTCTAGGGGACAGGGTTCCCGATCTCTATGGCTACACCTTC.

In its sample, this clone was seen a few times. V and J are TRBV29-1 and TRBJ1-1; D gene unclear. The CDR3 is 12 residues long. In germline, CDR1 is SQVTM, CDR2 ANQGSEA. V lost 3 bases, J lost 1 base, and 6 bases lay in between. The CDR3 DNA follows: TGCAGCGTTGATAAGGGGAACACTGAAGCTTTCTTT. Its protein product is CSVDKGNTEAFF.

This clone showed up just a few times. Because the CDR3's place on the DNA is in doubt, the DNA is left out and the CDR3 is given as listed by TCRdb. CDR3 loop: CASSILAGKTEAFF. The rearrangement joins TRBV7-2 to TRBJ1-1. Both ends counted, the CDR3 spans 14 residues. Germline V gene lookup returns CDR1 SGHTA and CDR2 FQGNSA.

This clone was detected only a few times. The chain recombines TRBV9 with TRBJ1-4; D is perhaps TRBD1 (5 bases). Germline-derived CDR1 and CDR2 are SGDLS and YYNGEE. The ends were cut back, 3 bases at V and 2 bases at J, with 14 bases in the middle. This CDR3 comprises 16 residues. CDR3 in DNA: TGTGCCAGCAGCGCGACCCCAGGGTCCACTAATGAAAAACTGTTTTTT. Residues: CASSATPGSTNEKLFF.

The chain combines TRBV4-1 with TRBJ1-6; maybe TRBD1 (6 bases). V was clipped by 0 bases and J by 12 bases, with 15 bases between them. CDR1 and CDR2 from the germline V gene are MGHRA and YSYEKL. This CDR3 contains 15 residues. CDR3 bases: TGCGCCAGCAGCCAAGAGGGGAACAGGGTGGTACCCCTCCACTTT. It translates to CASSQEGNRVVPLHF.

The rearrangement links TRBV11-3 to TRBJ2-5; the D is unclear. V lost 5 bases and J lost 4, with 11 bases in between. Germline values: CDR1 SGHNT, CDR2 YENEEA. The CDR3 is 13 residues long. This CDR3 reads CASSETGLETQYF. The CDR3 coding sequence is TGTGCCAGCAGCGAGACGGGTTTAGAGACCCAGTACTTC.

This clone was seen only a few times. The V call is TRBV28, the J call TRBJ2-6; D possibly corresponds to TRBD2 (5 bases). Germline-derived CDR1 and CDR2 are MDHEN and SYDVKM. Trimming removed 2 bases from V and 3 bases from J, with 5 bases in between. The CDR3 is made up of 14 amino acids. CDR3 sequence (DNA): TGTGCCAGCAGTTTAGCGGGTGGGGCCAACGTCCTGACTTTC. It yields the protein CASSLAGGANVLTF.

The chain combines TRBV4-3 with TRBJ2-2; a weak D match, TRBD2 (5 bases). The germline CDR1 and CDR2 sequences are LGHNA and YSLEER. V was trimmed by 6 bases and J by 7 bases, leaving 12 bases between them. This CDR3 is built from 13 residues. The CDR3 DNA is TGCGCCAGCAGTGTTAGGGCGGGCGGGGAGCTGTTTTTT. It translates to CASSVRAGGELFF.

V usage is TRBV11-2 and J usage is TRBJ2-5; 10 bases fit TRBD2. This CDR3 comprises 15 residues. Unmatched junction bases numbered 4, after V lost 5 bases and J lost 1 base. From germline, CDR1 is SGHAT and CDR2 FQNNGV. The CDR3 bases are TGTGCCAGCAGCGCTCGACTAGCGGGCCAAGAGACCCAGTACTTC. It codes for CASSARLAGQETQYF.

This clone was observed a few times. CDR3 DNA: TGTGCCAGTAGTACTAGACAGGCCGAGCAGTTCTTC. Translated: CASSTRQAEQFF. V is TRBV19 and J is TRBJ2-1; D is perhaps TRBD1 (6 bases). This CDR3 comprises 12 residues. Trimming left V 4 bases short and J 10 bases short, with 11 bases between. Germline lookup yields CDR1 LNHDA and CDR2 SQIVND (reference sequence).

This clone has just a few counts. The chain combines TRBV29-1 with TRBJ2-7, with 9 bases fitting TRBD2. The junction had 14 bases not matched to a gene; V was cut back by 8 bases and J by 0 bases. Germline assignment: CDR1 SQVTM and CDR2 ANQGSEA. The CDR3 contains 16 residues. Here the CDR3 DNA reads TGCAGCATTACTAGCGGGTCCGCGATGAGCTCCTACGAGCAGTACTTC. Amino acids: CSITSGSAMSSYEQYF.

The rearrangement joins TRBV2 to TRBJ1-6; TRBD1 might be the D (6 bases). This CDR3 spans 14 amino acids. Trimming pared 7 bases from V and 7 bases from J, leaving 14 bases between. The germline CDR1 and CDR2 sequences are SNHLY and FYNNEI. DNA of the CDR3: TGTGCCAGCACCGGACAGAAGGGGAATTCACCCCTCCACTTT. It translates to CASTGQKGNSPLHF.

This clone was seen only a few times. The chain recombines TRBV2 with TRBJ2-7, with 9 bases identical to TRBD1. CDR3 length: 14 amino acids. Germline CDR1 is SNHLY and CDR2 is FYNNEI. The J segment lost 2 bases and the V segment lost 8 bases, leaving 7 bases of the junction unmatched. This chain's CDR3 is CASGRTGVPYEQYF. DNA for the CDR3: TGTGCCAGCGGGAGGACAGGGGTTCCCTACGAGCAGTACTTC.

This clone was seen more than once but under ten times. The V call is TRBV29-1, the J call TRBJ2-2; 7 positions agree with TRBD2. From germline, CDR1 is SQVTM and CDR2 ANQGSEA. V shed 4 bases and J 1 base; nucleotides not matched to a gene: 3. This CDR3 spans 14 amino acids. The CDR3 sequence is CSVGERGNTGELFF. DNA for the CDR3: TGCAGCGTTGGAGAGCGGGGGAACACCGGGGAGCTGTTTTTT.

The rearrangement uses TRBV4-2 and TRBJ2-3; weak D call: TRBD2 (6 bases). V lost 4 bases, J lost 0 bases, and 14 bases lay in between. The CDR3 extends over 16 amino acids. The germline CDR1 and CDR2 sequences are LGHNA and YNFKEQ. The CDR3 loop reads CASSPKRVTSTDTQYF. CDR3 nucleotide sequence: TGTGCCAGCAGCCCGAAGCGGGTGACTAGCACAGATACGCAGTATTTT.

The V and J genes are TRBV29-1 and TRBJ1-5; D call uncertain. The CDR3 has 13 residues. V was pared by 1 base and J by 5 bases, with 9 bases between. CDR1 and CDR2 from the germline V gene are SQVTM and ANQGSEA. The CDR3 loop is CSVEVSSDQPQHF. CDR3 bases: TGCAGCGTTGAAGTGAGCAGTGATCAGCCCCAGCATTTT.

This clone was found a few times. The chain carries TRBV2 and TRBJ2-2, with unresolved D. This CDR3 contains 15 residues. The V end was cut by 6 bases, the J end by 0 bases, with 11 bases between. CDR1 SNHLY and CDR2 FYNNEI come from the germline V gene. The CDR3 loop is CASRNDATNTGELFF. The CDR3 DNA sequence: TGTGCCAGCAGGAACGACGCTACGAACACCGGGGAGCTGTTTTTT. Complete variable domain (other parts from reference TRBV2 and TRBJ2-2): EPEVTQTPSHQVTQMGQEVILRCVPISNHLYFYWYRQILGQKVEFLVSFYNNEISEKSEIFDDQFSVERPDGSNFTLKIRSTKLEDSAMYFCASRNDATNTGELFFGEGSRLTVL.

The sample holds many counts of this clone. The rearrangement joins TRBV5-1 to TRBJ1-2; D perhaps matches TRBD1 (5 bases). Between the trimmed V and J ends, which lost 2 bases and 8 bases, there was a span of 13 bases. CDR3 size: 13 residues. The germline CDR1 and CDR2 sequences are SGHRS and YFSETQ. The CDR3 is CASSFGAREGYTF. The CDR3, as DNA: TGCGCCAGCAGCTTCGGGGCAAGGGAAGGCTACACCTTC.

V is TRBV7-6 and J is TRBJ2-7; D gene ambiguous. Looked up from germline, CDR1 is SGHVS and CDR2 is FNYEAQ. V lost 3 bases, J lost 2 bases, and 8 bases lay in between. The CDR3 is made up of 13 amino acids. CDR3 sequence: CASSFQPAYEQYF. The CDR3 coding sequence is TGTGCCAGCAGCTTCCAACCCGCCTACGAGCAGTACTTC.

This clone showed up just a few times. The genes are TRBV7-9 and TRBJ2-5, with 10 bases that match TRBD2. This CDR3 is built from 12 residues. Germline V CDR1 and CDR2: SEHNR, FQNEAQ (reference sequence). The V segment lost 8 bases and the J segment 4 bases; nucleotides outside the gene matches: 1. CDR3 sequence (DNA): TGTGCCAGCGGGACTAGCGTAGAGACCCAGTACTTC. This sequence encodes CASGTSVETQYF.

This clone was seen a few times. The gene calls are TRBV7-9 and TRBJ2-7, with D unresolved. V lost 6 bases and J 6 bases, leaving 18 bases between the germline ends. CDR1 and CDR2 from the germline V gene are SEHNR and FQNEAQ (reference sequence). This CDR3 has 14 residues. The CDR3: CASRPGTALREQYF. The CDR3 bases are TGTGCCAGCAGGCCTGGCACAGCGCTCCGCGAGCAGTACTTC.

This clone was seen repeatedly, ten times or more. The rearrangement uses TRBV5-6 and TRBJ2-4; D remains unclear. This CDR3 region has 13 residues. V was pared by 4 bases and J by 7 bases, with 12 bases between. Germline CDR1 and CDR2: SGHDT and YYEEEE. CDR3 residues: CASSGDRVNIQYF. DNA for the CDR3: TGTGCCAGCAGCGGTGATCGAGTGAACATTCAGTACTTC.

This clone was seen more than once but under ten times. The rearrangement links TRBV7-2 to TRBJ1-5, with 7 bases fitting TRBD1. Germline loops: CDR1 SGHTA, CDR2 FQGNSA. The ends lost 4 bases at V and 2 bases at J; junction bases unmatched: 5. The CDR3 has 15 residues. The CDR3 loop is CASSSGTARNQPQHF. CDR3 nucleotides: TGTGCCAGCAGCTCCGGGACAGCCCGCAATCAGCCCCAGCATTTT.

This clone was observed a few times. The junction does not match germline at one end; this may be a read error. The chain uses TRBV20-1 and TRBJ2-5, with TRBD2 matching 7 bases. The CDR3 totals 11 residues. CDR1 is DFQATT and CDR2 is SNEGSKA in the germline V gene (reference sequence). CDR3 sequence (DNA): TGCAGTGCTAGATGGCTAGCGGCCTTTCACTTC. Translated, it gives CSARWLAAFHF.

In its sample, this clone was seen a few times. The gene calls are TRBV27 and TRBJ2-1; D is ambiguous. Trimming took 1 base from V and 8 from J, leaving 9 bases between them. Germline loops: CDR1 MNHEY, CDR2 SMNVEV (reference sequence). The length of the CDR3 is 13 residues. The CDR3 loop is CASSLYLPHEQFF. CDR3 DNA sequence: TGTGCCAGCAGTTTATATCTACCCCATGAGCAGTTCTTC.

This clone has just a few counts. This rearrangement joins TRBV7-2 to TRBJ2-2; D gene unclear. The V end lost 1 base, the J end lost 1 base, and 4 bases lay between the germline ends. CDR1 is SGHTA, CDR2 FQGNSA, per germline. This CDR3 spans 14 amino acids. The CDR3, as DNA: TGTGCCAGCAGCTTAGAAAGGAACACCGGGGAGCTGTTTTTT. Its protein is CASSLERNTGELFF.

This clone showed up just a few times. J is TRBJ2-1 and V is TRBV7-9; 11 bases line up with TRBD2. V lost 1 base to trimming and J lost 7 bases; unmatched junction nucleotides: 6. Germline CDR1 and CDR2: SEHNR and FQNEAQ (reference sequence). This CDR3 comprises 16 residues. The CDR3 reads CASSLEPSGRSNEQFF. The CDR3, as DNA: TGTGCCAGCAGCTTAGAACCTAGCGGGAGGTCAAATGAGCAGTTCTTC.

The chain couples TRBV4-2 to TRBJ1-3; unclear D gene. Germline V lookup: CDR1 LGHNA, CDR2 YNFKEQ. Trimming cost V 8 bases and J 4 bases, with 15 bases left between them. The CDR3 length is 14 residues. The CDR3 DNA reads TGTGCCAGCCGTTCCCCCGGCTCGGGAAACACCATATATTTT. Residues: CASRSPGSGNTIYF.

This clone was counted a few times. V gene TRBV5-6 combines with J gene TRBJ2-1; D is perhaps TRBD1 (6 bases). CDR1 and CDR2 (germline): SGHDT, YYEEEE. V lost 4 bases to trimming and J lost 4 bases, with 6 bases between them. The CDR3 extends over 12 amino acids. The CDR3 nucleotides read TGTGCCAGCAGCGGACAGTACAATGAGCAGTTCTTC. Translation: CASSGQYNEQFF.

This clone has only a few counts. This likely came from a read error, as a far larger clone is one base away. The rearrangement joins TRBV2 to TRBJ2-3; D unresolved. The germline V gene has CDR1 SNHLY and CDR2 FYNNEI. The CDR3 sequence is 12 residues long. Trimming removed 5 bases at V and 0 bases at J, with 3 bases between. The CDR3 loop is CASSPSTDTQYF. CDR3 bases: TGTGCCAGCAGTCCTAGCACAGATACGCAGTATTTT.

The gene calls are TRBV13 and TRBJ2-7, with 9 bases aligning to TRBD1. This CDR3 is 13 amino acids long. V lost 5 bases and J lost 3; bases outside the gene matches: 2. Germline CDR1 is PRHDT and CDR2 is FYEKMQ (reference sequence). In DNA, the CDR3 is TGTGCCAGCAGCCCGGACAGGGGCTACGAGCAGTACTTC. Residues: CASSPDRGYEQYF. The full variable domain, its missing parts supplied by reference TRBV13 and TRBJ2-7, is AAGVIQSPRHLIKEKRETATLKCYPIPRHDTVYWYQQGPGQDPQFLISFYEKMQSDKGSIPDRFSAQQFSDYHSELNMSSLELGDSALYFCASSPDRGYEQYFGPGTRLTVT.